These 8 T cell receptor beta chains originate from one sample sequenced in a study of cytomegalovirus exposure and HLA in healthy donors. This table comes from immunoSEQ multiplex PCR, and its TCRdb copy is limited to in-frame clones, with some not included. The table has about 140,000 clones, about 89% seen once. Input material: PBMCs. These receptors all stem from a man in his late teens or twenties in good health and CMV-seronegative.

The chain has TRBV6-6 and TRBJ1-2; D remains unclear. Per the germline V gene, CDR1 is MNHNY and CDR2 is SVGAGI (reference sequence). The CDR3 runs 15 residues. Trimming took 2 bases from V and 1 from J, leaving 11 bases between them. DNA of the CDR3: TGTGCCAGCAGTTACGAGGGCAACGTTAACTATGGCTACACCTTC. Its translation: CASSYEGNVNYGYTF.

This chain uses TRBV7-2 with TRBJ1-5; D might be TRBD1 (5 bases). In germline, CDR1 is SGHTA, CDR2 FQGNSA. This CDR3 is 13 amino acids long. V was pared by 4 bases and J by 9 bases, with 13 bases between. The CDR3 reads CASSYGGGRPQHF. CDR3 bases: TGTGCCAGCAGCTACGGGGGGGGGAGGCCCCAGCATTTT.

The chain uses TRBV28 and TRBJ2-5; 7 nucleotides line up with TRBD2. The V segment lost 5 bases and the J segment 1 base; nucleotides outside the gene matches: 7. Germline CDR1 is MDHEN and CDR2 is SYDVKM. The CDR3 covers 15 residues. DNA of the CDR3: TGTGCCAGCAGTGCCCTTGGGAGGGGCCAAGAGACCCAGTACTTC. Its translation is CASSALGRGQETQYF.

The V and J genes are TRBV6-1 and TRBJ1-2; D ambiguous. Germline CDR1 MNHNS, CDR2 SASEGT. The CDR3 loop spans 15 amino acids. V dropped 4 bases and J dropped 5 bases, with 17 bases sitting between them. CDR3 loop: CASSVVIVSNYGYTF. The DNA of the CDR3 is TGTGCCAGCAGTGTAGTTATTGTATCAAATTATGGCTACACCTTC.

The CDR3 DNA sequence: TGTGCCAGTAGTCCAACCCCGACTAGCGGGAGCGATGAGCAGTTCTTC. This gives the protein CASSPTPTSGSDEQFF. The V and J genes are TRBV19 and TRBJ2-1; 12 positions agree with TRBD2. From germline, CDR1 is LNHDA and CDR2 SQIVND (reference sequence). The CDR3 has 16 residues. V dropped 5 bases and J dropped 8; count of bases not matched to a gene: 10. Together with reference TRBV19 and TRBJ2-1, the CDR3 gives the full variable domain: DGGITQSPKYLFRKEGQNVTLSCEQNLNHDAMYWYRQDPGQGLRLIYYSQIVNDFQKGDIAEGYSVSREKKESFPLTVTSAQKNPTAFYLCASSPTPTSGSDEQFFGPGTRLTVL.

The CDR3 bases are TGTGCCAGCAGTGAGCCAGGGGATGTTACTGAAGCTTTCTTT. It specifies CASSEPGDVTEAFF. The chain uses TRBV6-1 and TRBJ1-1; D might be TRBD1 (6 bases). The germline CDR1 and CDR2 sequences are MNHNS and SASEGT. This CDR3 contains 14 residues. Trimming cost V 3 bases and J 5 bases, with 13 bases left between them.

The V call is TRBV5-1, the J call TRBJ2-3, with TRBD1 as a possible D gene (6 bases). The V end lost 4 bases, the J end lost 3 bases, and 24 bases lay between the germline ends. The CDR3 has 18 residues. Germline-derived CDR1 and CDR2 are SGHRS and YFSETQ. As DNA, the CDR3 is TGCGCCAGCAGCCATTTTTCCGACAGGTCGATTCTGACAGATACGCAGTATTTT. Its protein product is CASSHFSDRSILTDTQYF. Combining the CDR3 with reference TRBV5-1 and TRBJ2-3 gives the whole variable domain KAGVTQTPRYLIKTRGQQVTLSCSPISGHRSVSWYQQTPGQGLQFLFEYFSETQRNKGNFPGRFSGRQFSNSRSEMNVSTLELGDSALYLCASSHFSDRSILTDTQYFGPGTRLTVL.

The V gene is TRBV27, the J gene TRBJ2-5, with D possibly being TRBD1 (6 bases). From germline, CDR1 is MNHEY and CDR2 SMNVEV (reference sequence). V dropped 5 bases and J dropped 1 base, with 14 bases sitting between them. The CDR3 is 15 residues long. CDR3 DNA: TGTGCCAGCAGTCAGGGGCAGGGTAGCCAAGAGACCCAGTACTTC. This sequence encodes CASSQGQGSQETQYF.